This TCR beta chain originates from a study of blood T cell repertoires in COVID-19. Study information: Donors in the United States, Italy and Spain gave samples during acute or convalescent COVID-19. PBMCs, B-cell-depleted T cells, or T cells provided the cDNA or gDNA that made up the material.

Authors' processing steps: The assay estimated nucleated cells by amplifying reference gene primers. Clones were read by immunoSEQ multiplex PCR, and TCRdb kept only the in-frame ones, dropping some. That table supplies the V and J calls and clone size; D and trimming were determined from the DNA. Among fewer than 100,000 clones, about 86% were seen once, and the ten largest hold less than 20%. The V segment lost 4 bases and the J segment 7 bases; nucleotides outside the gene matches: 6. The CDR3 sequence is 14 residues long. The germline gives CDR1 SGHRS, CDR2 YFSETQ. The chain employs TRBV5-1 and TRBJ2-7, with 12 bases lining up with TRBD2. The sample taken for sequencing was peripheral blood. This receptor was identified in a human donor in a cohort sampled during active COVID-19. The CDR3 DNA reads as TGCGCCAGCAGCCCTCTAGCGGGAGGGGAAGAGCAGTACTTC. Translated: CASSPLAGGEEQYF.